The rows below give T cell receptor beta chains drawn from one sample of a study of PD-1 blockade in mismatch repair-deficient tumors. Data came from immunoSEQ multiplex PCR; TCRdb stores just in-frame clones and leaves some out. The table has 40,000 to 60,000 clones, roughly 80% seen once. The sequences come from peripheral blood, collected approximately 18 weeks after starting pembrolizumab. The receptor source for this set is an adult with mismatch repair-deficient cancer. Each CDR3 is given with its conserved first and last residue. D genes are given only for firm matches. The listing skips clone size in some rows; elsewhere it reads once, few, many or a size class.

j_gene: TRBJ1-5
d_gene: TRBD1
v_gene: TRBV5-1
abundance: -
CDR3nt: TGCGCCAGCAGCCCGGGGACAGCAGATCAGCCCCAGCATTTT
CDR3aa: CASSPGTADQPQHF

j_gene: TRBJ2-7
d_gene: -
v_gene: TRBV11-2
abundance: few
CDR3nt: TGTGCCAGCAGCTTTGGACTCCCCTACGAGCAGTACTTC
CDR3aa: CASSFGLPYEQYF

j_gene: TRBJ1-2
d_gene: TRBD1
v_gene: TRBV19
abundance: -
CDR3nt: TGTGCCAGTAGCGGGACAGGAGCTTACTATGGCTACACCTTC
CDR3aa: CASSGTGAYYGYTF

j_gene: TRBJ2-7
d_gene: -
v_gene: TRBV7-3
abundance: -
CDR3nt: TGTGCCAGCAGCTTCTCCTACGAGCAGTACTTC
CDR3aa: CASSFSYEQYF

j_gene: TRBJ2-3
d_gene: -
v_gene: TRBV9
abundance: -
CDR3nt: TGTGCCAGCAGCGTAGAAGGACGCACAGATACGCAGTATTTT
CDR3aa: CASSVEGRTDTQYF

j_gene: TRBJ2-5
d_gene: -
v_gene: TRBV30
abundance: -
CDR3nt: TGTGCCTGGAGTGGAGGCCACCAAGAGACCCAGTACTTC
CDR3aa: CAWSGGHQETQYF

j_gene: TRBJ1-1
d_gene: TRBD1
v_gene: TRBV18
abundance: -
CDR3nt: TGTGCCAGCTCACCTCTATTGGGGACAGGGATCCCTGAAGCTTTCTTT
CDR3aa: CASSPLLGTGIPEAFF

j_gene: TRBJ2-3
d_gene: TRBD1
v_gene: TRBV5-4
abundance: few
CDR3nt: TGTGCCAGCAGCCCCATGCCGGGACAGATTAGCACAGATACGCAGTATTTT
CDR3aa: CASSPMPGQISTDTQYF

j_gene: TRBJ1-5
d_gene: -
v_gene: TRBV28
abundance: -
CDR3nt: TGTGCCAGTGAAGGTCGCAATCAGCCCCAGCATTTT
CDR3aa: CASEGRNQPQHF

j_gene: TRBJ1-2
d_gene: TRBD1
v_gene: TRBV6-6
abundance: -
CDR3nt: TGTGCCAGCACCGCGGGACAGAACTATGGCTACACCTTC
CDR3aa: CASTAGQNYGYTF

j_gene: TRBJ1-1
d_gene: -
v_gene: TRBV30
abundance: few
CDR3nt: TGTGCCTGGAGTAGACCGGTAAGGGTGAACACTGAAGCTTTCTTT
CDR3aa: CAWSRPVRVNTEAFF

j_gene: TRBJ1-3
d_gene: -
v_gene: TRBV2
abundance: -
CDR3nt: TGTGCCAGCAGTGACCACCCGTGGAGCAGACAGAGCTCTGGAAACACCATATATTTT
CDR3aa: CASSDHPWSRQSSGNTIYF

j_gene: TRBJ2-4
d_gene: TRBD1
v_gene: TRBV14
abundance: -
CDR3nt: TGTGCCAGCAGCCAAGCATACAGGGGCTTAGCCAAAAACATTCAGTACTTC
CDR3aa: CASSQAYRGLAKNIQYF

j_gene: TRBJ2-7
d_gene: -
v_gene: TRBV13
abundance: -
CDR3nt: TGTGCCAGCAGCACCAACAGGGAACGAAAGGTGGAGGGCGAGCAGTACTTC
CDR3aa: CASSTNRERKVEGEQYF

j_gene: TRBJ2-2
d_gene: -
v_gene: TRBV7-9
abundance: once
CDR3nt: TGTGCCAGCAGCTCGAGGGTGATAAACACCGGGGAGCTGTTTTTT
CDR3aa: CASSSRVINTGELFF

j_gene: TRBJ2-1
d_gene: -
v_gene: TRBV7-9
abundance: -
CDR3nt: TGTGCCAGCAGCCGAGTAGACTACAATGAGCAGTTCTTC
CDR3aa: CASSRVDYNEQFF

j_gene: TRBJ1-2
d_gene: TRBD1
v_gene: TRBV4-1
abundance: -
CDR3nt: TGCGCCAGCAGCCAAGAGGGACAGGTTAACTATGGCTACACCTTC
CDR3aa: CASSQEGQVNYGYTF

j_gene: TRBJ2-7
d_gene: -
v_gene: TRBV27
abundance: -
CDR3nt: TGTGCCAGCAGTTTGTCCAGGTACCAGGACGAGCAGTACTTC
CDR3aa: CASSLSRYQDEQYF

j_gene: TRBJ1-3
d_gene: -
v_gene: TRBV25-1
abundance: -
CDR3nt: TGTGCCAGCAGTCGAGGGTCGGGCGGAAACACCATATATTTT
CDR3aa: CASSRGSGGNTIYF

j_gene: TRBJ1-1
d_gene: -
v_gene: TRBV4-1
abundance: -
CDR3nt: TGCGCCAGCAGCCAAGAACAGGCGCTTAACACTGAAGCTTTCTTT
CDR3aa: CASSQEQALNTEAFF

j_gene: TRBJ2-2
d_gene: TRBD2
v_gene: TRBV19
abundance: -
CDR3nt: TGTGCCAGTAGGGGCGGAGCGGGAATTCACGGGGAGCTGTTTTTT
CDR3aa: CASRGGAGIHGELFF

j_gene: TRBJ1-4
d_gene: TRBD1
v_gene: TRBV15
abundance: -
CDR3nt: TGTGCCACCAGCAGACTACAGGGGGCAAGCGAAAAACTGTTTTTT
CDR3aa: CATSRLQGASEKLFF